This TCR beta chain is drawn from a study of blood T cell repertoires in COVID-19 (dated by TCRdb to the early 2020s). Notes on the research overall: Collaborator samples came from the United States, Italy and Spain and covered acute and convalescent phases of COVID-19. The sample metadata nearly always contained a de-identified subject ID, COVID-19 status, age in years and sex. The samples were drawn from the first 160 participants of the ongoing ImmuneRACE study and from 1,254 subjects provided by 6 global collaborators. The repertoires were released in a freely available public database meant as a resource for research on the immune response to SARS-CoV-2. The prospective study material was composed of cDNA or gDNA derived from T cells, B-cell-depleted T cells, or PBMCs. Deeply sampled blood TCRbeta repertoires from subjects exposed to, actively infected with, or recovered from COVID-19 were included in the dataset. HLA class I and class II types, where available, came from metadata supplied by the sample provider rather than from assay-based typing.

Collaborating institutions collected whole blood in K2EDTA tubes following their own protocols. For TCRbeta analysis, collaborators shipped samples as frozen whole blood, isolated PBMCs, or DNA extracted from either of those sample types. The immunoSEQ Assay, a bias-controlled multiplex PCR, was used to amplify TCRbeta CDR3 regions from genomic DNA. Per the original workflow: Nucleated cell counts per sample were estimated from amplification of reference gene primers within the assay. To quantify the absolute abundance of each unique TCRbeta CDR3 rearrangement, sequence reads were collapsed and filtered. For each sample, productive Simpson clonality was calculated as the square root of Simpson's diversity index across productive rearrangements. Here the immuneACCESS table is served through TCRdb, limited to in-frame sequences with V and J called. Missing clones are a known gap in these copies; in checked studies unresolved V genes cover under half, and the rest lacks a known reason. D and trimming were read from the DNA, whereas the V and J calls and clone size are those reported in that table. The sample has about 270,000 clones on record, 85% to 90% of them singletons. Of the sample, roughly 15% is held by the ten largest clones.

This clone was seen a handful of times. Its binding antigen is unknown. Per-base quality was not reported, and no clone a single base away is much larger than it. Germline trimming amounts to 1 base on V and 4 bases on J, with 13 as the count of junction bases outside the gene matches. CDR1 and CDR2 were assigned from the germline V gene (reference sequence) as LGHDT and YNNKEL. Measured from the cysteine to the phenylalanine, the CDR3 is 19 residues long. The read is trimmed to its CDR3 DNA, 57 bases read in frame from base 1. Study-wide findings and limitations: The amount of clinical and demographic metadata varied by source and participant and was provided uncurated.

Sample: peripheral blood. Here the chain combines TRBV3-1 (or the pseudogene TRBV3-2) and TRBJ1-3; 10 nucleotides in the junction match TRBD1. The clonotype originates from a human donor in a cohort sampled during active COVID-19. The nucleotide sequence reads TGTGCCAGCAGCCAAGTTACCCCCCGGGACAGGGGATTCGGAAACACCATATATTTT. Translation gives CASSQVTPRDRGFGNTIYF.